The entry that follows covers one T cell receptor (beta chain) sequence. The antigen is not known. The sample comes from a study of T cell responses to AZD1222 COVID-19 vaccine. Findings of the study overall: Only six AZD1222 recipients tested seropositive at baseline. Rises in breadth and depth of Spike-specific TCRs came after two AZD1222 doses. Only after the peak T cell response were repertoires sampled. Most donors were white British and more were female, and clonal diversity was possibly underestimated.

CDR1 is SQVTM, CDR2 ANQGSEA, per germline. The CDR3 sequence is 14 residues long. V lost 3 bases to trimming and J lost 3 bases, with 14 bases between them. The protocol was immunoSEQ multiplex PCR, while the TCRdb copy is restricted to in-frame clones and leaves out a portion. Of about 130,000 clones listed, approximately 86% are singletons. The clonotype originates from an adult in good health. This specimen was peripheral blood, taken on day 0 of AZD1222 vaccination. The chain uses TRBV29-1 and TRBJ1-2; D not resolved. CDR3 region: CSVEPEDRDYGYTF. CDR3 bases: TGCAGCGTTGAGCCTGAAGACCGAGACTATGGCTACACCTTC.